The 4 T cell receptor beta chains reported below all come from one sample, sequenced in a study of cytotoxic CD8 clonotypes in ibrutinib-treated CLL. Data came from immunoSEQ multiplex PCR; TCRdb stores just in-frame clones and leaves some out. This table has approximately 84,000 clones, around 75% appearing once. Sequenced material: PBMCs, taken after 12 months of ibrutinib treatment. All receptors derive from a human donor with chronic lymphocytic leukemia.

J is TRBJ1-6 and V is TRBV6-5, with D tentatively TRBD1 (5 bases). The CDR3 runs to 15 residues. V was clipped by 2 bases and J by 2 bases, with 7 bases between them. From germline, CDR1 is MNHEY and CDR2 SVGAGI. DNA for the CDR3: TGTGCCAGCAGTTACGGGGCCCCCTATAATTCACCCCTCCACTTT. Residues: CASSYGAPYNSPLHF.

This chain links TRBV7-2 with TRBJ2-7; possibly TRBD2 for D (6 bases). V shed 5 bases and J shed 5 bases, with 13 bases lying between them. The germline V gene has CDR1 SGHTA and CDR2 FQGNSA. The CDR3 is 13 amino acids. CDR3 sequence: CASSTGLPNEQYF. For the CDR3, the DNA is TGTGCCAGCAGCACGGGACTTCCGAACGAGCAGTACTTC. The whole variable domain, filled in from reference TRBV7-2 and TRBJ2-7, reads GAGVSQSPSNKVTEKGKDVELRCDPISGHTALYWYRQSLGQGLEFLIYFQGNSAPDKSGLPSDRFSAERTGGSVSTLTIQRTQQEDSAVYLCASSTGLPNEQYFGPGTRLTVT.

This clone turned up a few times. This chain connects TRBV27 to TRBJ2-3; D may correspond to TRBD1 or TRBD2 (5 bases each). The CDR3 extends over 16 amino acids. Germline CDR1 MNHEY, CDR2 SMNVEV (reference sequence). Between the trimmed V and J ends, which lost 5 bases and 6 bases, there was a span of 21 bases. The CDR3 protein is CASSPTGTENRDTQYF. Written as DNA, the CDR3 is TGTGCCAGCAGTCCAACCGGGACGGAGAACAGGGATACGCAGTATTTT.

The rearrangement uses TRBV6-1 and TRBJ2-3; TRBD1 matches at 8 bases. Germline V CDR1 and CDR2: MNHNS, SASEGT. After removal of 6 bases from V and 4 bases from J, the junction contained 6 bases not matched to a gene. The CDR3 has 14 amino acids. In DNA form, the CDR3 reads TGTGCCAGCAGGACAGGGGTTTCGGCAGATACGCAGTATTTT. Protein: CASRTGVSADTQYF.